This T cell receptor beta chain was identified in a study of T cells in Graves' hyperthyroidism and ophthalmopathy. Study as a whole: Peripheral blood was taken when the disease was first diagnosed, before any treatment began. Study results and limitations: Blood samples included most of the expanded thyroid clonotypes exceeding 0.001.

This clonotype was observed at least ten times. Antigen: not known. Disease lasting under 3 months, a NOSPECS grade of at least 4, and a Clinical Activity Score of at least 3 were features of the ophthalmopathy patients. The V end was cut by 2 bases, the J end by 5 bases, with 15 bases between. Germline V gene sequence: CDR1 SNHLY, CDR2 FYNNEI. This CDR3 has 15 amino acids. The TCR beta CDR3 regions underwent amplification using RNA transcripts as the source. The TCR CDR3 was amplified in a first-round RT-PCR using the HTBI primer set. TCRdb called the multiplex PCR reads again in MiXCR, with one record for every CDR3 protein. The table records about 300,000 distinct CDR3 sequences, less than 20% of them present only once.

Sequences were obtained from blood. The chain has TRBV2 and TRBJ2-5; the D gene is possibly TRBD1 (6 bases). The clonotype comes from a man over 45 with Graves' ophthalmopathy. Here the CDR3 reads CASSETGMGMETQYF. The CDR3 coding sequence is TGTGCCAGCAGTGAAACAGGGATGGGAATGGAGACCCAGTACTTC.